This is a list of T cell receptor beta chains from one sample in a study of metastatic and nonmetastatic thyroid tumors. Via MiXCR, TCRdb re-called the PCR reads. Of roughly 30,000 clones listed, more than 25% are singletons. Sample: blood. The receptors come from a female donor with papillary thyroid cancer or a benign thyroid nodule (not recorded which). Some clones in this sample may be carry-over from other donors' samples. The CDR3 runs from the conserved cysteine through the conserved F or W. A D gene is named only where the DNA matches it firmly. A clone size is listed for some rows: how often the clone was seen (once, few, many), or a class if it is expanded.

j_call clone_size d_call v_call cdr3_aa cdr3_nt
TRBJ1-1 NA NA TRBV14 CASSPRWGGAFF TGTGCCAGCAGCCCCCGGTGGGGGGGAGCTTTCTTT
TRBJ2-1 few NA TRBV6-1 CASSEPSDRYFSYSEQFF TGTGCCAGCAGTGAACCGTCAGACCGGTACTTTTCCTACAGTGAGCAGTTCTTC
TRBJ2-2 NA NA TRBV25-1 CASSDRFTGELFF TGTGCCAGCAGTGACAGGTTCACCGGGGAGCTGTTTTTT
TRBJ2-2 many TRBD1 TRBV6-5 CASSSGQEDTGELFF TGTGCCAGCAGTTCAGGACAGGAGGACACCGGGGAGCTGTTTTTT
TRBJ2-7 NA TRBD2 TRBV9 CASSPSGRTPSYEQYF TGTGCCAGCAGCCCATCCGGGAGGACCCCCTCCTACGAGCAGTACTTC
TRBJ1-6 NA NA TRBV19 CASSTPEVRNNSPLHF TGTGCCAGTAGTACCCCAGAGGTAAGGAATAATTCACCCCTCCACTTT
TRBJ2-7 few TRBD2 TRBV11-2 CASSPLAGSHYEQYF TGTGCCAGCAGCCCCTTAGCGGGATCTCACTACGAGCAGTACTTC
TRBJ1-6 many TRBD1 TRBV6-1 CASSLGQGLHF TGTGCCAGCAGTCTCGGACAGGGCCTCCACTTT
TRBJ2-2 few TRBD2 TRBV6-2/TRBV6-3 CASSSSGGNTGELFF TGTGCCAGCAGCTCTAGCGGAGGGAACACCGGGGAGCTGTTTTTT
TRBJ1-3 many TRBD1 TRBV20-1 CSATTGGGLNTIYF TGCAGTGCCACGACAGGAGGGGGCTTAAACACCATATATTTT